The sequence of this T cell receptor (beta chain) was determined in a study of stem cell transplantation in POMP-related autoinflammatory disease. TCRdb's table, derived via immunoSEQ multiplex PCR, lists solely in-frame clones and lacks some. The sample gives tens of thousands of clones, around 83% of which show up once; over 2.5% is in the top ten. The V gene lost 7 bases and the J gene lost 7 bases, with 14 bases spanning the gap. This CDR3 has 13 amino acids. The V gene's germline CDR1 is MNHNS and CDR2 SASEGT. This chain joins TRBV6-1 and TRBJ1-5; TRBD1 might be the D (5 bases). This receptor was taken from a human donor with POMP-related autoinflammation and immune dysregulation (PRAID). The input for sequencing was CD4+ T cells from PBMCs, taken before stem cell transplantation. This chain's CDR3 is CASIGGPAQPQHF. The CDR3 DNA reads TGTGCCAGCATTGGGGGTCCCGCCCAGCCCCAGCATTTT.